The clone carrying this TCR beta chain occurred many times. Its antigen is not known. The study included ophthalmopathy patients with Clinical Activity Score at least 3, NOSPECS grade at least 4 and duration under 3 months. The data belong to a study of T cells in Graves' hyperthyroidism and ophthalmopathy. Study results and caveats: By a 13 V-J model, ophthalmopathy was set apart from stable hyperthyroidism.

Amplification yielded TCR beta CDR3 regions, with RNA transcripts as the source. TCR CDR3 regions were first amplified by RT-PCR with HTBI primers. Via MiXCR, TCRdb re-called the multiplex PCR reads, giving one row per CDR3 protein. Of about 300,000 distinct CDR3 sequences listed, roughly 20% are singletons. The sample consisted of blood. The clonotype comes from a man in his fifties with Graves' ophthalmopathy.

The CDR3 sequence is CASREQGRRTDTQYF. CDR3 sequence (DNA): TGTGCCAGCAGGGAACAGGGTCGACGCACAGATACGCAGTATTTT. The chain is built from TRBV28 and TRBJ2-3; tentatively, D is TRBD1 (6 bases). CDR3 length: 15 residues. Germline V lookup: CDR1 MDHEN, CDR2 SYDVKM. The germline V and J ends were trimmed by 6 bases and 1 base, with 14 bases remaining between them.